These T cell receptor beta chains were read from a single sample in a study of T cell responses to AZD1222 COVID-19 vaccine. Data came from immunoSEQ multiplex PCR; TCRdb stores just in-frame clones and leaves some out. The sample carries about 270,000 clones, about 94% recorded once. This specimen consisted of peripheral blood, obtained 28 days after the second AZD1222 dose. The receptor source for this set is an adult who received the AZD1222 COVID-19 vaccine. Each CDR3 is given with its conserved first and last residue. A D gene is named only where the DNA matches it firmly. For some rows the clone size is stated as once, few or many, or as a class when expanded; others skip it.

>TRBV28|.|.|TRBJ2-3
CASTEGNTDTQYF
TGTGCCAGCACGGAGGGGAACACAGATACGCAGTATTTT
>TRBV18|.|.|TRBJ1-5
CASSPSVPVSNQPQHF
TGTGCCAGCTCACCAAGTGTACCGGTTAGCAATCAGCCCCAGCATTTT
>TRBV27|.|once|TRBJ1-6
CASMAGRANSPLHF
TGTGCCAGCATGGCGGGGAGGGCAAATTCACCCCTCCACTTT
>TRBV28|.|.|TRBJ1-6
CASTRDSINSPLHF
TGTGCCAGCACCCGCGACAGCATTAATTCACCCCTCCACTTT
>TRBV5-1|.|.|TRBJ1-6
CASSQQDDSPLHF
TGCGCCAGCAGCCAACAAGACGATTCACCCCTCCACTTT
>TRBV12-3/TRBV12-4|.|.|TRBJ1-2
CASSSAGGYTF
TGTGCCAGCAGTTCAGCAGGAGGCTACACCTTC
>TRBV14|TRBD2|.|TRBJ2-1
CASSQDGGSGLDEQFF
TGTGCCAGCAGCCAAGATGGGGGTAGCGGGCTCGATGAGCAGTTCTTC
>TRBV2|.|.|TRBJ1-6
CASSRWGNRSPLHF
TGTGCCAGCAGCCGCTGGGGCAATAGGTCACCCCTCCACTTT
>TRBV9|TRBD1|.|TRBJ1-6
CASSPQGGGLLRF
TGTGCCAGCAGCCCCCAGGGGGGGGGCCTCCTGCGCTTT
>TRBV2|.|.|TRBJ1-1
CASSRTGNTEAFF
TGTGCCAGCAGTCGAACAGGGAACACTGAAGCTTTCTTT
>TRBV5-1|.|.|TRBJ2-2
CASSLVEANTGELFF
TGCGCCAGCAGCTTGGTCGAAGCGAACACCGGGGAGCTGTTTTTT
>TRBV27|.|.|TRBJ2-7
CASSRTATYEQYF
TGTGCCAGCAGCCGGACGGCAACCTACGAGCAGTACTTC
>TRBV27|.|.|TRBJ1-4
CASSPEVTDPGKQTNEKLFF
TGTGCCAGCAGTCCAGAAGTGACAGACCCAGGGAAGCAGACTAATGAAAAACTGTTTTTT
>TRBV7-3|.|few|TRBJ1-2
CASSPTPGLTVYGYTF
TGTGCCAGCAGCCCAACGCCGGGACTGACGGTATATGGCTACACCTTC
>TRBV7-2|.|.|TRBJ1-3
CASSRTFSGNTIYF
TGTGCCAGCAGCCGGACCTTCTCTGGAAACACCATATATTTT
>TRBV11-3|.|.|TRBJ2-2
CASSLGRRSNTGELFF
TGTGCCAGCAGCTTAGGGCGGAGGTCTAACACCGGGGAGCTGTTTTTT
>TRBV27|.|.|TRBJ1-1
CASSYTGAGTEAFF
TGTGCCAGCAGTTATACAGGAGCGGGGACTGAAGCTTTCTTT
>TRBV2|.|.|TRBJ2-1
CASSEAKGLGGQEQFF
TGTGCCAGCAGTGAAGCTAAGGGCCTTGGGGGCCAGGAGCAGTTCTTC
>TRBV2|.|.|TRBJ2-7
CASIYYYEQYF
TGTGCCAGCATTTACTACTACGAGCAGTACTTC
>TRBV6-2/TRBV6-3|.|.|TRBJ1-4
CASTPDPGRRLATNEKLFF
TGTGCCAGCACCCCCGATCCGGGACGGAGATTAGCAACTAATGAAAAACTGTTTTTT
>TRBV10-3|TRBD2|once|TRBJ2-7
CAISELGGLGSYEQYF
TGTGCCATCAGTGAACTGGGGGGGTTGGGCTCCTACGAGCAGTACTTC
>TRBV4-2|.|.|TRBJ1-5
CASSQELQGGQPQHF
TGTGCCAGCAGCCAAGAATTACAGGGAGGTCAGCCCCAGCATTTT
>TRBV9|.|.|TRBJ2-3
CASSLTDTQYF
TGTGCCAGCAGCCTGACAGATACGCAGTATTTT
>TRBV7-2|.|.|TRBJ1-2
CASSRRDPLLGYTF
TGTGCCAGCAGCCGTCGGGACCCGCTCCTCGGCTACACCTTC
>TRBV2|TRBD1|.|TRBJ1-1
CASGDSYTEAFF
TGTGCCAGTGGGGACAGTTACACTGAAGCTTTCTTT
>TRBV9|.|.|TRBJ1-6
CASSPKGGNSPLHF
TGTGCCAGCAGTCCTAAAGGGGGGAATTCACCCCTCCACTTT
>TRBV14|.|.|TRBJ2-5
CASSQSGPGETQYF
TGTGCCAGCAGCCAATCAGGGCCCGGAGAGACCCAGTACTTC
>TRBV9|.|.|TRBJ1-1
CASSTRDTEAFF
TGTGCCAGCAGCACCCGGGATACTGAAGCTTTCTTT
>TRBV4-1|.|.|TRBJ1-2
CASSSRRGGQSYGYTF
TGCGCCAGCAGCTCAAGACGGGGGGGGCAGAGCTATGGCTACACCTTC
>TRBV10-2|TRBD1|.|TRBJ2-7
CATRTGRGTYEQYF
TGCGCCACCCGGACAGGGCGAGGGACGTACGAGCAGTACTTC
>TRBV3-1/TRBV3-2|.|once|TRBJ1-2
CASSQGAGGYTF
TGTGCCAGCAGCCAGGGGGCGGGAGGCTACACCTTC
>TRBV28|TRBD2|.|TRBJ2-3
CASSPSGVGLADTQYF
TGTGCCAGCTCCCCGTCAGGGGTCGGACTAGCGGATACGCAGTATTTT
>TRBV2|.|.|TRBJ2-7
CASSDSGSYEQYF
TGTGCCAGCAGTGATAGCGGATCCTACGAGCAGTACTTC
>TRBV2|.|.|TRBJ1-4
CASSVGDSKKLFF
TGTGCCAGCAGTGTTGGGGATAGCAAAAAACTGTTTTTT
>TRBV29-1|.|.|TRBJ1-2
CSVGNGYTF
TGCAGCGTTGGGAATGGCTACACCTTC